Reported below is one T cell receptor beta chain. Donors of Cohort 3 who recovered were those that had two negative PCRs, clearance, or symptom resolution. Original analysis: Amplification with reference gene primers provided the estimates of nucleated cell counts. TCRdb keeps only in-frame clones here, not all; method: immunoSEQ multiplex PCR. That table furnishes V, J and clone size, whereas the DNA furnished D and trimming. The data show about 330,000 clones, around 90% seen once. The data stem from a study of blood T cell repertoires in COVID-19. Source material: PBMCs or T cells enriched from blood (not recorded which). The source is a man younger than 40 who had recovered from COVID-19.

The CDR3 nucleotides are TGTGCCAGCAGCTCCATGACAGGGGCTAATGAAAAACTGTTTTTT. Encoded protein: CASSSMTGANEKLFF. The J gene is TRBJ1-4, the V gene TRBV6-5; 8 bases align to TRBD1. The CDR3 is 15 residues long. Per germline, CDR1 MNHEY and CDR2 SVGAGI. The V segment lost 6 bases and the J segment 3 bases; nucleotides outside the gene matches: 6.